The rows below give T cell receptor beta chains drawn from one sample of a study of cytomegalovirus exposure and HLA in healthy donors. Produced via immunoSEQ multiplex PCR; TCRdb's table is partial and in-frame only. Altogether fewer than 250,000 clones are present, about 85% being singletons, with the ten largest covering approximately 0.39%. The sequenced sample was PBMCs. The receptors here all came from a male donor in good health and CMV-seropositive. CDR3s include the opening cysteine and the closing phenylalanine or tryptophan. D genes are given only for firm matches. The size entry is marked missing in some rows and otherwise reads once, few, many or a size class.

CDR3 DNA	CDR3 protein	D gene	clone size	V gene	J gene
TGTGCCAGCAGCCGAGGGCCCCTAGCGGGGTTGTATACGCAGTATTTT	CASSRGPLAGLYTQYF	TRBD2	NA	TRBV11-2	TRBJ2-3
TGCGCCAGCAGCCTACGACAGGGGACTAATGAAAAACTGTTTTTT	CASSLRQGTNEKLFF	TRBD1	few	TRBV5-1	TRBJ1-4
TGTGCCTGGAGTGTGGGAGGGAGGGCTCAGCCCCAGCATTTT	CAWSVGGRAQPQHF	NA	NA	TRBV30	TRBJ1-5
TGTGCCAGCAGTTTTAGCGGGAAGGGAACCTACGAGCAGTACTTC	CASSFSGKGTYEQYF	TRBD2	NA	TRBV27	TRBJ2-7
TGTGCCAGCAGCTCCCGGACCGGACAGTACGAGCAGTACTTC	CASSSRTGQYEQYF	NA	NA	TRBV7-9	TRBJ2-7
TGTGCCAGCAGTTCCCAACCGACAGGGGGATCTGAAGCTTTCTTT	CASSSQPTGGSEAFF	TRBD1	NA	TRBV6-5	TRBJ1-1
TGTGCCAGCAGCCGGGACAGGTTGCACAATGAGCAGTTCTTC	CASSRDRLHNEQFF	NA	NA	TRBV21-1	TRBJ2-1
TGTGCCAGTAGTATGCGGGGGGGACAGGGGGCGGATCAGCCCCAGCATTTT	CASSMRGGQGADQPQHF	TRBD1	NA	TRBV19	TRBJ1-5
TGTGCCAGCAGCCAAGTCTCAACAGGGGTAGTACCCAGCTCCTACAATGAGCAGTTCTTC	CASSQVSTGVVPSSYNEQFF	TRBD1	NA	TRBV4-2	TRBJ2-1
TGTGCCAGTAGTATGTCGGGAGGTTTGAGCAATCAGCCCCAGCATTTT	CASSMSGGLSNQPQHF	NA	NA	TRBV19	TRBJ1-5
TGCGCCAGCAGCTCAGCCGGGACTAGCGGGGGCCGCTCCTACAATGAGCAGTTCTTC	CASSSAGTSGGRSYNEQFF	TRBD2	NA	TRBV5-1	TRBJ2-1
TGTGCCAGCACTATACAGGTGAGATCACCCCTCCACTTT	CASTIQVRSPLHF	NA	NA	TRBV21-1	TRBJ1-6
TGTGCCAGCAGCTTAGACCCCGCGGGGACCGGCTACACCTTC	CASSLDPAGTGYTF	NA	NA	TRBV11-3	TRBJ1-2
TGTGCCAGCACCCGACAGGGGGCGGACTATGGCTACACCTTC	CASTRQGADYGYTF	TRBD1	NA	TRBV9	TRBJ1-2
TGTGCCAGCAGCGTAGGATACCCACTAGCGGGAGGTCTCACAGATACGCAGTATTTT	CASSVGYPLAGGLTDTQYF	TRBD2	NA	TRBV9	TRBJ2-3
TGCAGTGCTGGCGGGACGGATACGCAGTATTTT	CSAGGTDTQYF	NA	NA	TRBV20-1	TRBJ2-3
TGTGCCAGCAGTCACATTGACAGCGTCTATGGCTACACCTTC	CASSHIDSVYGYTF	NA	once	TRBV7-9	TRBJ1-2
TGTGCCAGTACCTTGGGGGGGAAGGGGACCGGGGAGCTGTTTTTT	CASTLGGKGTGELFF	TRBD2	NA	TRBV19	TRBJ2-2
TGTGCCAGCTCACCCGTTAATAGCAATCAGCCCCAGCATTTT	CASSPVNSNQPQHF	NA	NA	TRBV18	TRBJ1-5
TGTGCCAGTAGTCGGGGGATGAACACTGAAGCTTTCTTT	CASSRGMNTEAFF	NA	NA	TRBV19	TRBJ1-1
TGTGCCAGCAGCTTAGGCAGGATCGCTGAAGCTTTCTTT	CASSLGRIAEAFF	NA	NA	TRBV7-2	TRBJ1-1
TGTGCCAGCAGCTTAGGTGGGACAGTCCCTGCTCAGCCCCAGCATTTT	CASSLGGTVPAQPQHF	TRBD1	NA	TRBV7-9	TRBJ1-5
TGTGCCAGCAGCTTCTCAGGGAATTTCTACGAGCAGTACTTC	CASSFSGNFYEQYF	NA	NA	TRBV5-4	TRBJ2-7
TGTGCCAGCAGCCAAGGGACTAGCGGGAGTGATGAGCAGTTCTTC	CASSQGTSGSDEQFF	TRBD2	NA	TRBV4-2	TRBJ2-1
TGTGCCAGCAGTTTCCTCGGAGGTAAACAGGGATCAGGGTCCTACAATGAGCAGTTCTTC	CASSFLGGKQGSGSYNEQFF	NA	NA	TRBV28	TRBJ2-1
TGTGCCAGCAGTTTTACCGGGACTAGAACAGATACGCAGTATTTT	CASSFTGTRTDTQYF	TRBD2	NA	TRBV2	TRBJ2-3
TGTGCCAGCCAGGGGCTTGAAAAACTGTTTTTT	CASQGLEKLFF	NA	NA	TRBV28	TRBJ1-4
TGTGCCAGCAGTGCGGGGTTAGTTTCTGGAAACACCATATATTTT	CASSAGLVSGNTIYF	NA	NA	TRBV28	TRBJ1-3
TGTGCCAGCAGCACCGGGACAGGGGTGGTGTACGAGCAGTACTTC	CASSTGTGVVYEQYF	TRBD1	NA	TRBV5-6	TRBJ2-7
TGTGCCAGCAGTTTAACGGGACTCACCGACCATGGCTACACCTTC	CASSLTGLTDHGYTF	NA	NA	TRBV27	TRBJ1-2
TGTGCCAGCAGCTTAGCTCATACTAGCGGGAGTGTGGAGACCCAGTACTTC	CASSLAHTSGSVETQYF	TRBD2	NA	TRBV7-2	TRBJ2-5
TGCAGTGCTAGGACTAGCGATGAGCAGTTCTTC	CSARTSDEQFF	TRBD2	NA	TRBV20-1	TRBJ2-1
TGTGCCACCAGCAGAGAGGGGACAGGGGAAGAAAAACTGTTTTTT	CATSREGTGEEKLFF	TRBD1	NA	TRBV15	TRBJ1-4
TGTGCCAGCAGCTTGGCGGGGATCCAAGAGACCCAGTACTTC	CASSLAGIQETQYF	NA	NA	TRBV5-4	TRBJ2-5
TGCGCCAGCAGCGTCCAGCGGGGCGCGTCAGATACGCAGTATTTT	CASSVQRGASDTQYF	TRBD2	NA	TRBV5-1	TRBJ2-3
TGCGCCAGCAGCTTGAGGCCCAGGGATTGGGTGGCTAATGAAAAACTGTTTTTT	CASSLRPRDWVANEKLFF	NA	once	TRBV5-1	TRBJ1-4
TGTGCCAGTACTAGGGGTTGGGGAGGAGATACGCAGTATTTT	CASTRGWGGDTQYF	NA	NA	TRBV19	TRBJ2-3
TGTGCCAGCAGTTTACTCTTAAGGGGGAGCTCCTATAATTCACCCCTCCACTTT	CASSLLLRGSSYNSPLHF	NA	NA	TRBV28	TRBJ1-6
TGTGCCAGCAGCGTGGGGGCGGTCAATCAGCCCCAGCATTTT	CASSVGAVNQPQHF	NA	once	TRBV9	TRBJ1-5
TGCGCCAGCAGTGTTGGCACCTACGAGCAGTACTTC	CASSVGTYEQYF	NA	NA	TRBV10-2	TRBJ2-7
TGTGCCAGTAGTATATTAACAGGACAGTCGAGTTTTTCACCCCTCCACTTT	CASSILTGQSSFSPLHF	NA	NA	TRBV19	TRBJ1-6
TGTGCCAGCAGCACCAACAGGGAGGGGAACACTGAAGCTTTCTTT	CASSTNREGNTEAFF	NA	NA	TRBV7-9	TRBJ1-1
TGTGCCAGCAGTCGCGACACTGGCGAGCAGTACTTC	CASSRDTGEQYF	NA	NA	TRBV6-6	TRBJ2-7
TGTGCCAGCCAAAACTACAGGGGATACGAGCAGTACTTC	CASQNYRGYEQYF	TRBD1	NA	TRBV25-1	TRBJ2-7
TGCGCCAGCAGCTATAGATCAGGGGAGGGGACTGAAGCTTTCTTT	CASSYRSGEGTEAFF	NA	NA	TRBV5-1	TRBJ1-1
TGCGCCAGCAGCCAAACCCCGGGACAGGGAATCACTGAAGCTTTCTTT	CASSQTPGQGITEAFF	TRBD1	NA	TRBV5-1	TRBJ1-1
TGCAGCGTTGGATCTGGGGGCGATGGCTACACCTTC	CSVGSGGDGYTF	NA	NA	TRBV29-1	TRBJ1-2
TGTGCCAGCAGCGAACCAGGGGGCGTAGGAGGCTACACCTTC	CASSEPGGVGGYTF	TRBD1	NA	TRBV7-2	TRBJ1-2
TGCAGTGCTGGAGATCGCACTGAAGCTTTCTTT	CSAGDRTEAFF	NA	NA	TRBV20-1	TRBJ1-1
TGTGCCAGCTCTACGACTAGCGGGGAAATTTACGAGCAGTACTTC	CASSTTSGEIYEQYF	TRBD2	NA	TRBV18	TRBJ2-7
TGTGCCAGCAGCGAAGTCGGCGGTGGGGGCTTTCCCGGGGAGCTGTTTTTT	CASSEVGGGGFPGELFF	NA	NA	TRBV9	TRBJ2-2
TGTGCCAGCAGCTTACAGGGCCAGGGCAGACAGGGGGCTATAAACATTCAGTACTTC	CASSLQGQGRQGAINIQYF	TRBD1	few	TRBV7-2	TRBJ2-4